A selection of T cell receptor beta chains follows, all from one sample in a study of cytotoxic CD8 clonotypes in ibrutinib-treated CLL. Sequencing used immunoSEQ multiplex PCR; TCRdb keeps in-frame clones, though not all of them. The sample has more than 200,000 clones, 60% to 80% seen once; the top ten hold roughly 11%. Here the sequenced sample was PBMCs, taken after 12 months of ibrutinib treatment. These receptor sequences come from a human donor with chronic lymphocytic leukemia. CDR3s include the opening cysteine and the closing phenylalanine or tryptophan. A D gene is named only where the DNA matches it firmly. Part of the rows lack a size; the others show once, few, many or a class for expanded clones.

abundance,d_gene,v_gene,j_gene,CDR3aa,CDR3nt
NA,NA,TRBV7-9,TRBJ1-1,CASRDVEYGAFF,TGTGCCAGCAGGGACGTAGAGTATGGAGCTTTCTTT
NA,TRBD2,TRBV27,TRBJ2-5,CASSSLAAFQETQYF,TGTGCCAGCAGTTCCCTAGCGGCATTCCAAGAGACCCAGTACTTC
few,NA,TRBV7-3,TRBJ2-3,CASSLAPPRQAGTQYF,TGTGCCAGCAGCCTTGCCCCGCCCCGACAGGCCGGTACGCAGTATTTT
NA,NA,TRBV30,TRBJ1-5,CAWRGSGQPQHF,TGTGCCTGGAGGGGGTCGGGACAGCCCCAGCATTTT
NA,NA,TRBV28,TRBJ2-3,CASSGGLGPDTQYF,TGTGCCAGCTCAGGGGGGCTCGGGCCAGATACGCAGTATTTT
few,NA,TRBV25-1,TRBJ2-5,CASSGLWRTQYF,TGTGCCAGCAGTGGCCTCTGGCGGACCCAGTACTTC
few,NA,TRBV27,TRBJ2-5,CASSLEFSRGRRETQYF,TGTGCCAGCAGTTTAGAGTTCTCGAGGGGTAGACGAGAGACCCAGTACTTC
NA,NA,TRBV5-1,TRBJ2-6,CASSLDWGSGANVLTF,TGCGCCAGCAGCTTGGATTGGGGGTCCGGGGCCAACGTCCTGACTTTC
NA,NA,TRBV19,TRBJ1-5,CASSIAGGQPQHF,TGTGCCAGTAGTATCGCGGGGGGCCAGCCCCAGCATTTT
NA,TRBD1,TRBV7-3,TRBJ2-5,CASSLGGGTGGETQYF,TGTGCCAGCAGCTTGGGAGGTGGGACAGGTGGAGAGACCCAGTACTTC
once,TRBD1,TRBV27,TRBJ1-4,CASSFGTGANEKLFF,TGTGCCAGCAGTTTTGGGACAGGAGCCAATGAAAAACTGTTTTTT
NA,NA,TRBV6-5,TRBJ1-4,CASSYFGNNEKLFF,TGTGCCAGCAGTTATTTTGGTAATAATGAAAAACTGTTTTTT
NA,TRBD1,TRBV19,TRBJ2-2,CASSPETGDHTGELFF,TGTGCCAGTAGTCCGGAGACAGGGGATCATACCGGGGAGCTGTTTTTT
NA,NA,TRBV28,TRBJ2-3,CASSLGGNTDTQYF,TGTGCCAGCAGTTTAGGCGGGAACACAGATACGCAGTATTTT